This T cell receptor beta chain was found in a study of T cell repertoires in cytomegalovirus infection. For the study at large: It was the public TCR beta signatures that indicated both CMV infection and matching HLA type. Study-wide findings and caveats: Based on cumulative public TCR beta family frequency, carriers of CMV plus the relevant HLA were identified. Clonotype analysis showed dominance of the ex vivo response by HLA-C-restricted CMV-specific TCR beta clonotypes.

This CDR3 spans 16 amino acids. J was trimmed by 8 bases and V by 6 bases; bases with no gene match: 14. Per germline, CDR1 SQVTM and CDR2 ANQGSEA. This clonotype was observed a handful of times. The antigen remains undetermined. TCRdb processed the reads anew with MiXCR; each CDR3 protein has one entry. The sample has some 590,000 distinct CDR3 sequences; under 45% are singletons. This TCR was sampled from a human donor in good health (CMV status not recorded). Some clones in this sample may be carry-over from other donors' samples. The sample consisted of cultured PBMCs, taken from culture after CMV antigen stimulation. The V gene is TRBV29-1, the J gene TRBJ2-3; 13 bases are a match to TRBD2. The CDR3 spells CSVVAGLAGDRATQYF. In nucleotides, the CDR3 is TGCAGCGTCGTAGCCGGACTAGCGGGGGATCGCGCTACGCAGTATTTT.